The rows below give T cell receptor beta chains drawn from one sample of a study of OX40 agonist ivuxolimab in advanced cancers. Using immunoSEQ multiplex PCR, the repertoire was profiled, and TCRdb retains in-frame clones only, with some absent. The table has tens of thousands of clones, approximately 88% seen once. Sequenced here: CD4+ or CD8+ T cells sorted from blood, sampled in a trial of the OX40 agonist ivuxolimab. The receptors come from an adult with an advanced solid tumor such as melanoma, head and neck, liver or kidney cancer. CDR3s include the opening cysteine and the closing phenylalanine or tryptophan. The D gene is left open where the match is weak. Some rows mark clone size as missing; the rest say once, few, many or name a class of expanded clone.

clone_size | j_call | v_call | d_call | cdr3_nt | cdr3_aa
once | TRBJ2-1 | TRBV27 | TRBD2 | TGTGCCACCGTTCTGGTTGGGACTAGCGCGCAGTTCTTC | CATVLVGTSAQFF
NA | TRBJ2-7 | TRBV5-1 | NA | TGCGCCAGCAACCCCCGCGGGAACTCCTACGAGCAGTACTTC | CASNPRGNSYEQYF
NA | TRBJ2-1 | TRBV6-4 | NA | TGTGCCAGCAGTGACCAAAACAGGGCCTACAATGAGCAGTTCTTC | CASSDQNRAYNEQFF
once | TRBJ2-7 | TRBV5-1 | TRBD2 | TGCGCCAGCAGCTTGGGACCCTTTAGCGGGGGGTCGTCCTACGAGCAGTACTTC | CASSLGPFSGGSSYEQYF
NA | TRBJ1-2 | TRBV7-9 | TRBD1 | TGTGCCAGCAGCTTGGGACAGGTTAACTATGGCTACACCTTC | CASSLGQVNYGYTF
NA | TRBJ1-4 | TRBV27 | NA | TGTGCCAGCAGTCTCGGACGGAGAGAAAAACTGTTTTTT | CASSLGRREKLFF
once | TRBJ2-1 | TRBV27 | TRBD2 | TGTGCCAGCAGTAGAACTAGCGGGAGTGATGAGCAGTTCTTC | CASSRTSGSDEQFF
NA | TRBJ2-5 | TRBV7-6 | TRBD1 | TGTGCCAGCAGCTCAGGGGGCCAAGAGACCCAGTACTTC | CASSSGGQETQYF
NA | TRBJ2-7 | TRBV7-2 | NA | TGTGCCAGCAGCCCTCTAGAAGGAGAGGATTACGAGGCCGAGCAGTACTTC | CASSPLEGEDYEAEQYF
NA | TRBJ2-3 | TRBV13 | TRBD2 | TGTGCCAGCAGCCTCGGGACTAGCGGTAGCACAGATACGCAGTATTTT | CASSLGTSGSTDTQYF
once | TRBJ1-1 | TRBV7-9 | NA | TGTGCCAGCAGCTCCGAAAGCCACTCTGAAGCTTTCTTT | CASSSESHSEAFF
NA | TRBJ1-2 | TRBV10-3 | NA | TGTGCCATCAGTGAGGTTGGCGGAGATGGCTACACCTTC | CAISEVGGDGYTF
NA | TRBJ2-7 | TRBV10-1 | TRBD2 | TGCGCCAGCAGTGATTCGGGAGGCAACTCCTACGAGCAGTACTTC | CASSDSGGNSYEQYF
few | TRBJ1-5 | TRBV10-2 | TRBD1 | TGCGCCAGCAGGGAGGGACAGGGGATCAATCAGCCCCAGCATTTT | CASREGQGINQPQHF
NA | TRBJ1-1 | TRBV30 | NA | TGTGCCTGGACTGTGGGTAGCACTGAAGCTTTCTTT | CAWTVGSTEAFF
NA | TRBJ2-1 | TRBV27 | TRBD2 | TGTGCCAGCAGTTTTGGACTAGCGGGCTCCAATGAGCAGTTCTTC | CASSFGLAGSNEQFF
NA | TRBJ1-1 | TRBV5-1 | TRBD1 | TGCGCCAGCAGCTTAGGGACAGGTCCCCCGAACACTGAAGCTTTCTTT | CASSLGTGPPNTEAFF
NA | TRBJ2-1 | TRBV19 | TRBD2 | TGTGCCAGTAGTCGGACTAGCGGCCCCTACAATGAGCAGTTCTTC | CASSRTSGPYNEQFF
NA | TRBJ2-7 | TRBV6-6 | NA | TGTGCCAGCAGTTACGAAACGGGCGCGTTCCACGAGCAGTACTTC | CASSYETGAFHEQYF
once | TRBJ2-3 | TRBV4-2 | NA | TGTGCCAGCAGCCAAGATCCTGGGGGGCCAAGTCGGACAGATACGCAGTATTTT | CASSQDPGGPSRTDTQYF
NA | TRBJ2-2 | TRBV27 | NA | TGTGCCAGCAGTTCCCCCGGTGGTAGCGGGAACACCGGGGAGCTGTTTTTT | CASSSPGGSGNTGELFF
NA | TRBJ1-4 | TRBV27 | NA | TGTGCCAGCAGTTTACGGCAGAATAATGAAAAACTGTTTTTT | CASSLRQNNEKLFF
NA | TRBJ2-5 | TRBV19 | TRBD2 | TGTGCCAGTACCCCCTCGATGGGGAGGGATGAGACCCAGTACTTC | CASTPSMGRDETQYF
NA | TRBJ2-5 | TRBV7-8 | NA | TGTGCCAGCAGCCCGGTCGAAGAGACCCAGTACTTC | CASSPVEETQYF
once | TRBJ2-5 | TRBV4-2 | TRBD1 | TGTGCCAGCAGCCAAGACGGACAGGCCGGTTACCAAGAGACCCAGTACTTC | CASSQDGQAGYQETQYF
NA | TRBJ1-2 | TRBV5-6 | NA | TGTGCCAGCAGCTTTCTCGGCTACACCTTC | CASSFLGYTF
once | TRBJ1-3 | TRBV4-1 | NA | TGCGCCAGCAGCCCCGGGAGCTCTGGAAACACCATATATTTT | CASSPGSSGNTIYF
few | TRBJ2-2 | TRBV5-5 | TRBD2 | TGTGCCAGCAGCTTGTATTGGACTAGCGGGGACAACACCGGGGAGCTGTTTTTT | CASSLYWTSGDNTGELFF
NA | TRBJ1-2 | TRBV30 | NA | TGTGCCTGGAGTGTATCCAACTATGGCTACACCTTC | CAWSVSNYGYTF
few | TRBJ1-6 | TRBV28 | TRBD1 | TGTGCCAGCAGTTTCGGACAGGGCCCCTATAATTCACCCCTCCACTTT | CASSFGQGPYNSPLHF
NA | TRBJ1-1 | TRBV19 | NA | TGTGCCAGTAGTATAGATATCAGACATATGAACACTGAAGCTTTCTTT | CASSIDIRHMNTEAFF
NA | TRBJ2-1 | TRBV4-1 | NA | TGCGCCAGCAGCCAATTTTTCGGGTCGGGAGCAAATGAGCAGTTCTTC | CASSQFFGSGANEQFF
once | TRBJ2-7 | TRBV9 | NA | TGTGCCAGCAGCCCCGGTGGGGTCTACGAGCAGTACTTC | CASSPGGVYEQYF
NA | TRBJ1-1 | TRBV28 | NA | TGTGCCAGCAGTAAACACTCCGGGACGGGGGGGCCTTTCTTT | CASSKHSGTGGPFF
NA | TRBJ1-5 | TRBV4-1 | NA | TGCGCCAGCAGCCAAGGGCCGTTCAATCAGCCCCAGCATTTT | CASSQGPFNQPQHF
NA | TRBJ2-5 | TRBV5-1 | NA | TGCGCCAGCAGTTCGAACGGGGTCCAAGAGACCCAGTACTTC | CASSSNGVQETQYF
NA | TRBJ1-4 | TRBV14 | NA | TGTGCCAGCAGCCAACTAAACCGGGGGAAACTGTTTTTT | CASSQLNRGKLFF
NA | TRBJ2-2 | TRBV7-9 | TRBD1 | TGTGCCAGCAGCCTTCGGGACAGCTCCCCAGGGGAGCTGTTTTTT | CASSLRDSSPGELFF
NA | TRBJ2-7 | TRBV7-2 | NA | TGTGCCAGCAGCCTGGGACTTTACTACGAGCAGTACTTC | CASSLGLYYEQYF
NA | TRBJ1-6 | TRBV10-3 | NA | TGTGCCATCAGTGAGTCGACTCGGGGGGCTCTGAGATCACCCCTCCACTTT | CAISESTRGALRSPLHF
once | TRBJ2-7 | TRBV15 | NA | TGTGCCACCAGCAGAGAAGGGGGCTACGAGCAGTACTTC | CATSREGGYEQYF
NA | TRBJ2-2 | TRBV4-1 | NA | TGCGCCAGCGGGGAGGCAGGAGGCACCGGGGAGCTGTTTTTT | CASGEAGGTGELFF
NA | TRBJ2-7 | TRBV5-6 | NA | TGTGCCAGCAGCCGGACAGACTACGAGCAGTACTTC | CASSRTDYEQYF
NA | TRBJ2-2 | TRBV30 | NA | TGTGCCTGGAGTAGAGGAGGATACGACACCGGGGAGCTGTTTTTT | CAWSRGGYDTGELFF
NA | TRBJ2-7 | TRBV28 | NA | TGTGCCAGCAGTTTGGAGGGGCCCCACTACGAGCAGTACTTC | CASSLEGPHYEQYF
NA | TRBJ1-5 | TRBV11-2 | NA | TGTGCCAGCAGCTTGGACATCAATCAGCCCCAGCATTTT | CASSLDINQPQHF
NA | TRBJ2-7 | TRBV7-8 | NA | TGTGCCAGCAGCTTAGTTTATTTGAAAAGCTCCTACGAGCAGTACTTC | CASSLVYLKSSYEQYF
NA | TRBJ1-2 | TRBV6-6 | TRBD1 | TGTGCCAGCACCCCTTGGGACAGAGCTAACTATGGCTACACCTTC | CASTPWDRANYGYTF
NA | TRBJ2-7 | TRBV6-1 | NA | TGTGCCAGCAGTGAAGTGGGCGGAAGCTCCTACGAGCAGTACTTC | CASSEVGGSSYEQYF
few | TRBJ2-1 | TRBV6-4 | NA | TGTGCCAGCAGTGAGACCCCCGACAGGGAGCAGTTCTTC | CASSETPDREQFF
few | TRBJ2-1 | TRBV9 | TRBD2 | TGTGCCAGCAGCCCGGAAGGGCGGGGGGGCCAAAATGAGCAGTTCTTC | CASSPEGRGGQNEQFF
NA | TRBJ2-1 | TRBV11-2 | TRBD2 | TGTGCCAGCAGCTTCAGGACTAGCGGAGCTTACAATGAGCAGTTCTTC | CASSFRTSGAYNEQFF
NA | TRBJ2-3 | TRBV11-2 | NA | TGTGCCAGCAGCTCAAATTCCGATACGCAGTATTTT | CASSSNSDTQYF
NA | TRBJ2-7 | TRBV6-1 | NA | TGTGCCAGCAGTGATGGCACTAGCCGGGAAGAGCAGTACTTC | CASSDGTSREEQYF
NA | TRBJ2-7 | TRBV5-1 | NA | TGCGCCAGCAGCCGGGACCTCGGCCACGAGCAGTACTTC | CASSRDLGHEQYF
medium-sized | TRBJ1-5 | TRBV19 | TRBD1 | TGTGCCAGTAGTACCCGGGACAGGGGAGTCAATCAGCCCCAGCATTTT | CASSTRDRGVNQPQHF
NA | TRBJ1-2 | TRBV9 | NA | TGTGCCAGCAGCGTAGAGCCGCGCGGGCACGAGAACTATGGCTACACCTTC | CASSVEPRGHENYGYTF